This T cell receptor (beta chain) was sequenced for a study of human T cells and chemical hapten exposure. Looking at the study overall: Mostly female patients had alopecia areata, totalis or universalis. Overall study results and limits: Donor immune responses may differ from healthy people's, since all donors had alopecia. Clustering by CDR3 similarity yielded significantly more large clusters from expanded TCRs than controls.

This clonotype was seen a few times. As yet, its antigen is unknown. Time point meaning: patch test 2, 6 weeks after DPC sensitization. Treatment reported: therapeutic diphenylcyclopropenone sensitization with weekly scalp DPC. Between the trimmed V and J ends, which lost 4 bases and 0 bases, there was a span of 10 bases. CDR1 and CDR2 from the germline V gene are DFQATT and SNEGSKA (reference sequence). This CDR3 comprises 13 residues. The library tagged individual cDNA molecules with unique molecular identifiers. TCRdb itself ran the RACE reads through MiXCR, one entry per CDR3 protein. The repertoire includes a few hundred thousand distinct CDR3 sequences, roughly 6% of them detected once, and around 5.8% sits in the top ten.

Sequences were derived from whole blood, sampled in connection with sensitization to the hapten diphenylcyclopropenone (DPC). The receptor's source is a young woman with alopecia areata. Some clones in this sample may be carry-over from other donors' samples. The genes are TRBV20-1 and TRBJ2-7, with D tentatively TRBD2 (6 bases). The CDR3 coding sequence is TGCAGTGCTATGGGACTGCCCTCCTACGAGCAGTACTTC. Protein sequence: CSAMGLPSYEQYF.